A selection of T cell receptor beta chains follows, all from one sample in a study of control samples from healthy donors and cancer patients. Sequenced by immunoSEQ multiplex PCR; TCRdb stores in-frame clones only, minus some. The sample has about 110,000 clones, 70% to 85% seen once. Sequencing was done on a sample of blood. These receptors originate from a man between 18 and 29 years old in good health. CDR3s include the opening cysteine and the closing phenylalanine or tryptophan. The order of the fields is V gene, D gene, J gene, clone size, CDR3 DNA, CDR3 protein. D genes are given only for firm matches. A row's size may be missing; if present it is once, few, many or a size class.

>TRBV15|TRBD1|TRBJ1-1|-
TGTGCCACCAGCAGATCCAGACAGGGTGGAGCTGAAGCTTTCTTT
CATSRSRQGGAEAFF
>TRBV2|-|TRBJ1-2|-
TGTGCCAGCAGTGAATTAATCACAACCCCCAACTATGGCTACACCTTC
CASSELITTPNYGYTF
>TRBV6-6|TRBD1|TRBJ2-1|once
TGTGCCAGCAGTTTGACAGGGCCTAGCTCCTACAATGAGCAGTTCTTC
CASSLTGPSSYNEQFF
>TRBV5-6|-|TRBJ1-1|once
TGTGCCAGCAGCTTGACAGCGAATTATGAAGCTTTCTTT
CASSLTANYEAFF
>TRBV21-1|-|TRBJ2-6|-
TGTGCCAGCAGCAAAAGAAGAGGGGGGGCTGGGGCCAACGTCCTGACTTTC
CASSKRRGGAGANVLTF
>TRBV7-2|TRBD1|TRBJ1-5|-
TGTGCCAGCAGCTTGGGGACAGGGGGCAATCAGCCCCAGCATTTT
CASSLGTGGNQPQHF
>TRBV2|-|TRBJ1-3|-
TGTGCCAGCAGTGGACTAGCTGGAAACACCATATATTTT
CASSGLAGNTIYF
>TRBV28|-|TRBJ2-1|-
TGTGCCAGCAGTTTAATCCGTAACTCCTACAATGAGCAGTTCTTC
CASSLIRNSYNEQFF
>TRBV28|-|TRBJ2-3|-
TGTGCCAGCAGTTTACAGGGGAGGACAGATACGCAGTATTTT
CASSLQGRTDTQYF
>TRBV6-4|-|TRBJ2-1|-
TGTGCCAGCAGTTCAGGCTCCTACAATGAGCAGTTCTTC
CASSSGSYNEQFF
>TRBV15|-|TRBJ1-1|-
TGTGCCACCAGCGGATCCTACTACGGACACCTGAACACTGAAGCTTTCTTT
CATSGSYYGHLNTEAFF
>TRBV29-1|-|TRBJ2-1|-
TGCAGCGTTGAGGGGGTCTCCTACAATGAGCAGTTCTTC
CSVEGVSYNEQFF
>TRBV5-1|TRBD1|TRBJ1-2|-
TGCGCCAGCAGCTTGGAACCGGGACAGGGTAGCTATGGCTACACCTTC
CASSLEPGQGSYGYTF
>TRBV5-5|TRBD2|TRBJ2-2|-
TGTGCCAGCAGCCCCCGTCTAGCGGGGCTCTCTAACACCGGGGAGCTGTTTTTT
CASSPRLAGLSNTGELFF
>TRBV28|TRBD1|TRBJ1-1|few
TGTGCCACGCGAGAGGACAGGCCGGGCACTGAAGCTTTCTTT
CATREDRPGTEAFF
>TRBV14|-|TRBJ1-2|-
TGTGCCAGCAGCCATTTGGGGGCTAGTGGCTACACCTTC
CASSHLGASGYTF
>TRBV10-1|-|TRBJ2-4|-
TGCGCCAGCACCGTTGGGCCCCAAGAGAAGGCCAAAAACATTCAGTACTTC
CASTVGPQEKAKNIQYF
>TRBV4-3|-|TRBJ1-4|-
TGCGCCAGCAGCCAAGATGCGAGTGAAAAACTGTTTTTT
CASSQDASEKLFF
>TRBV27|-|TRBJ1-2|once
TGTGCCAGCAGTTTTACCCCGACAGGAAACTATGGCTACACCTTC
CASSFTPTGNYGYTF
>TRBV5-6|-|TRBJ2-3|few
TGTGCCAGCAGCTTCCCGGGCGGTTTAGATACGCAGTATTTT
CASSFPGGLDTQYF
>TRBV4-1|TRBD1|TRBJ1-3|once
TGCGCCAGCAGCCAAGGACAGGGGGCGTCTGGAAACACCATATATTTT
CASSQGQGASGNTIYF
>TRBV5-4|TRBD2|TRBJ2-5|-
TGTGCCAGCAGCCCCCAGATGGGGGGAGGGCAAGAGACCCAGTACTTC
CASSPQMGGGQETQYF
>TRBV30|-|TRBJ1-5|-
TGTGCCTGGAGTGTTGGGGGGAATCAGCCCCAGCATTTT
CAWSVGGNQPQHF
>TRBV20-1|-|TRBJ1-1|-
TGCAGTGCTAGTTTTCATTACCAAAGCGGTGAAGCTTTCTTT
CSASFHYQSGEAFF
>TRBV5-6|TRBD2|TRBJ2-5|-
TGTGCCAGCAGCCGCGGGAGAGAGACCCAGTACTTC
CASSRGRETQYF